This T cell receptor beta chain stems from a study of siplizumab effects on memory and regulatory T cells. The CDR3 has 13 residues. Trimming stripped 0 bases from V and 7 bases from J, with 10 bases between. Germline-derived CDR1 and CDR2 are KGHSH and LQKENI. Sequencing of each sample assayed 75,000 to 100,000 TCR templates. The data were produced by immunoSEQ multiplex PCR, yet TCRdb's version contains in-frame clones alone and is incomplete. The repertoire has some 97,000 clones, approximately 91% of them found once; the top ten carry roughly 0.15%. Study results and limitations: Siplizumab conditions gave an average of around 70% Treg-derived mappable alloreactive CD4+ clones, versus 25% to 30% for controls. Alloreactive sequences traceable to unstimulated CD4+ memory cells were significantly reduced by siplizumab.

Remarks on this clone: What it recognizes is unknown.

The chain has TRBV18 and TRBJ2-7; D may be TRBD1 or TRBD2 (5 bases each). This receptor was obtained from a human donor in good health. The sample was CD4+ T cells sorted from blood. In DNA, the CDR3 is TGTGCCAGCTCACCACCGGATGGGGGAGAGCAGTACTTC. It encodes CASSPPDGGEQYF.